This T cell receptor beta chain was recorded in a study of cytomegalovirus exposure and HLA in healthy donors. This CDR3 is 16 amino acids long. CDR1 and CDR2 from the germline V gene are SGHRS and YFSETQ. V dropped 0 bases and J dropped 0 bases, with 13 bases sitting between them. The PCR used 60 Vbeta and 13 Jbeta primers. Sequenced by immunoSEQ multiplex PCR; TCRdb stores in-frame clones only, minus some. The data hold approximately 190,000 clones, with around 85% observed a single time. The sequencing sample was made of PBMCs. The TCR sequence derives from a man aged 40-50 years in good health and CMV-seropositive. The chain recombines TRBV5-1 with TRBJ2-7, with a tentative D call TRBD2 (6 bases). The CDR3 loop reads CASSLDPGGVSYEQYF. Written as DNA, the CDR3 is TGCGCCAGCAGCTTGGACCCCGGAGGGGTCTCCTACGAGCAGTACTTC. Supplemented by reference TRBV5-1 and TRBJ2-7, the full variable domain reads KAGVTQTPRYLIKTRGQQVTLSCSPISGHRSVSWYQQTPGQGLQFLFEYFSETQRNKGNFPGRFSGRQFSNSRSEMNVSTLELGDSALYLCASSLDPGGVSYEQYFGPGTRLTVT.